The sample holds a few counts of the clone carrying this T cell receptor beta chain. This CDR3 comprises 13 residues. V was clipped by 6 bases and J by 8 bases, with 17 bases between them. Germline V gives CDR1 SQVTM, CDR2 ANQGSEA. These data come from a study of blood T cell repertoires in COVID-19. About the study: Samples representing acute and convalescent COVID-19 were sourced from the United States, Italy and Spain. In each case, the material was cDNA or gDNA derived from T cells, B-cell-depleted T cells, or PBMCs.

Participants' reported clinical history set cohort assignment. As processed by the authors: Researchers report that nucleated cell counts were estimated from reference gene primer amplification. Profiled with immunoSEQ multiplex PCR; TCRdb holds only in-frame clones, not every one. The V and J calls and clone size come from that table; D and trimming were worked out from the DNA. The data show fewer than 350,000 clones, 85% to 90% seen once. Input material: PBMCs or T cells enriched from blood (not recorded which). The V gene is TRBV29-1, the J gene TRBJ2-4; D may be TRBD1 (6 bases). The TCR originated in a woman aged 18-30 years with acute COVID-19. CDR3 loop: CSVGLHRVDIQYF. The CDR3 DNA is TGCAGCGTCGGTCTTCACAGGGTGGACATTCAGTACTTC. Supplemented by reference TRBV29-1 and TRBJ2-4, the full variable domain reads SAVISQKPSRDICQRGTSLTIQCQVDSQVTMMFWYRQQPGQSLTLIATANQGSEATYESGFVIDKFPISRPNLTFSTLTVSNMSPEDSSIYLCSVGLHRVDIQYFGAGTRLSVL.